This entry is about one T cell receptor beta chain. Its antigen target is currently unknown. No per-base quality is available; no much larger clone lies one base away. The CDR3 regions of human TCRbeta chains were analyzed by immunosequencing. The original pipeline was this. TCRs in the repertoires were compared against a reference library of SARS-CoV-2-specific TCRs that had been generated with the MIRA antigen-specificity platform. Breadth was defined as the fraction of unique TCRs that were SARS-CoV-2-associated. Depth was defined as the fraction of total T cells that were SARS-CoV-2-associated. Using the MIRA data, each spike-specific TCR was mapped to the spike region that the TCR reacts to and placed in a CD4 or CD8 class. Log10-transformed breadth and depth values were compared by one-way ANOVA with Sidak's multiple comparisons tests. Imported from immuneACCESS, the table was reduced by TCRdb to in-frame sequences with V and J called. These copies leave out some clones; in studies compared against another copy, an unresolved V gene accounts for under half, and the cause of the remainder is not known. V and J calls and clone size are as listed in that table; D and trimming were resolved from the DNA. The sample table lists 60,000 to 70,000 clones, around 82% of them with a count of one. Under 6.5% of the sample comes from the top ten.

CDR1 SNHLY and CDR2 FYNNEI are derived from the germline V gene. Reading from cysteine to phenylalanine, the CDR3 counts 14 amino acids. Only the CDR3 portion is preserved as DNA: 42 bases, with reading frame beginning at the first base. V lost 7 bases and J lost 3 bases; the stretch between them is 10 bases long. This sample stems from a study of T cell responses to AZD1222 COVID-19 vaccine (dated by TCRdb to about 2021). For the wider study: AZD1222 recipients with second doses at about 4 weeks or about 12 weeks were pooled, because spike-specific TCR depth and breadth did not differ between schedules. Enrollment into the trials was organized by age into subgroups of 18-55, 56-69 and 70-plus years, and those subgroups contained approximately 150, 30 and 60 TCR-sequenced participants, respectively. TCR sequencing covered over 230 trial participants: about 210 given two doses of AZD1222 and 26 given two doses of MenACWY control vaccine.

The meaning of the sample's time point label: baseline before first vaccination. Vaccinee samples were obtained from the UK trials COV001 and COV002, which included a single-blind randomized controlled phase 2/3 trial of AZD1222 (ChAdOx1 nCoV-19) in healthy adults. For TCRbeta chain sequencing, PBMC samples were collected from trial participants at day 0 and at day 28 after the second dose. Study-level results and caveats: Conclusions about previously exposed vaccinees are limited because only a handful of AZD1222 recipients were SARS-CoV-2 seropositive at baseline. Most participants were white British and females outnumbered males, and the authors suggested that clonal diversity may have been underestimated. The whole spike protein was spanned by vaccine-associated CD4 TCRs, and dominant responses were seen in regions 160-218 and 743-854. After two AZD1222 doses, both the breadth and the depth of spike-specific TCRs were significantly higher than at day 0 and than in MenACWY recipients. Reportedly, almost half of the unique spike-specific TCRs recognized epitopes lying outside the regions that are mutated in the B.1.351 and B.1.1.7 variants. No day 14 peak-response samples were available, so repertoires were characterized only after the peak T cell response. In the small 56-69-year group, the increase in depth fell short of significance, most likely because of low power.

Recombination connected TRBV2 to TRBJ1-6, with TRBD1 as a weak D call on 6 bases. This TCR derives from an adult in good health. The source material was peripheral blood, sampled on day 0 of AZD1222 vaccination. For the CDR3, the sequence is CASNRAGYNSPLHF. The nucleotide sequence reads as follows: TGTGCCAGCAACAGGGCGGGCTATAATTCACCCCTCCACTTT.